This T cell receptor (beta chain) was recorded in a study of prognosis after radiotherapy for stage I lung cancer. A note on this clonotype: At one of its ends the junction is not consistent with the germline gene, which may arise from a read error.

With two-round multiplex PCR, TCR beta CDR3 sequences were amplified from genomic DNA. Used in first-round PCR were primers specific to each TRBV and TRBJ gene. Via MiXCR, TCRdb re-called the multiplex PCR reads, giving one row per CDR3 protein. The repertoire holds some 17,000 distinct CDR3 sequences, with around 45% as singletons. This CDR3 has 16 residues. Germline CDR1 is MNHNS and CDR2 is SASEGT. This clonotype originated in a donor aged 50 or older with non-small cell lung cancer. The J gene is TRBJ2-6, the V gene TRBV6-1; the D call may be TRBD1 or TRBD2 (5 bases each). This sample comprised PBMCs, obtained before or after stereotactic body radiation therapy (not recorded which). CDR3: CASSEVGASGSNVLTF. CDR3 bases: TGTGCCAGCAGTGAAGTCGGGGCTTCTGGGTCCAACGTCCTGACTTTC.